What follows is one T cell receptor beta chain and its context. What it binds is not known. This record belongs to a study of T-cell reconstitution after alpha-beta-depleted transplantation in children. CDR1 ENHRY and CDR2 SYGVKD come from the germline V gene. The CDR3 contains 17 residues. With 8 bases clipped from V and 6 bases from J, the junction kept 13 bases outside the gene matches. It was with unique molecular identifiers that the TCRbeta library was prepared. TCRdb re-called the PCR reads through MiXCR, storing one row per CDR3 protein. The profile shows a few hundred thousand distinct CDR3 sequences, 10% to 15% of them singletons. Study-wide points: Reportedly, roughly two months post-transplant, alpha-beta T cells arose from several hundred expanded graft clones. Elevated TCRbeta diversity at day 60 was traced, in some patients, to surviving recipient T cells and thymic progenitors. T-cell numbers and diversity one year post-transplant derived largely from freshly generated T cells.

Sample: PBMCs, mostly from graft donor cells, taken 360 days after TCRalphabeta/CD19-depleted stem cell transplant. The genes are TRBV10-3 and TRBJ2-1, with 13 bases aligning to TRBD2. The TCR sequence derives from a male patient aged 10-17 years who had a stem cell transplant for acute myeloid leukemia, so the T cells may come from the graft donor. The CDR3 region is CAISPSGTSGIPNEQFF. The CDR3 coding sequence is TGTGCCATCTCTCCCTCCGGGACTAGCGGGATCCCCAATGAGCAGTTCTTC.